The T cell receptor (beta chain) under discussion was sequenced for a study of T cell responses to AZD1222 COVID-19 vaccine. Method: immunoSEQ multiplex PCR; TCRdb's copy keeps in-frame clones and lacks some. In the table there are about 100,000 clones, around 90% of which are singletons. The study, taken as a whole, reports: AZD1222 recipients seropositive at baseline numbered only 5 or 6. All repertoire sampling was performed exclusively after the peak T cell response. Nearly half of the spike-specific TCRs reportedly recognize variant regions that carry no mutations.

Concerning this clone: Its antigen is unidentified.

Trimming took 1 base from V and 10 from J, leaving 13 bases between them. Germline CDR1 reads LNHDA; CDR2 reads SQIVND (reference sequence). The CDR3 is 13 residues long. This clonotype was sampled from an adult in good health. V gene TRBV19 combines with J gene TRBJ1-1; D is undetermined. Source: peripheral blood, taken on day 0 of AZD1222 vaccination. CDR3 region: CASSIGEFTSAFF. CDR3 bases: TGTGCCAGTAGTATAGGGGAGTTTACGTCAGCTTTCTTT.